A selection of T cell receptor beta chains follows, all from one sample in a study of CD8 T cells in Susac syndrome. TCRdb redid the calling of the immunoSEQ multiplex PCR reads with MiXCR, one entry per CDR3 protein. The data contain 140,000 or so distinct CDR3 sequences, 90% to 95% of them seen just once; the ten biggest clones take up 0.095% to 0.14%. The sample comprised CD4+ T cells from PBMCs. The receptors originated from a human donor with multiple sclerosis. The CDR3 runs from the conserved cysteine through the conserved F or W. Fields, in order: D gene, J gene, clone size, V gene, CDR3 protein, CDR3 DNA. The D gene is left open where the match is weak. The listing skips clone size in some rows; elsewhere it reads once, few, many or a size class.

>-|TRBJ1-1|-|TRBV7-9
CASSFYTIQNTEAFF
TGTGCCAGCAGCTTCTATACAATACAGAACACTGAAGCTTTCTTT
>-|TRBJ2-7|-|TRBV2
CASSTGYEQYF
TGTGCCAGCTCCACAGGATACGAGCAGTACTTC
>-|TRBJ1-2|-|TRBV7-2
CASTAAYGYTF
TGTGCCAGCACTGCGGCCTATGGCTACACCTTC
>-|TRBJ1-5|-|TRBV5-1
CASSGTGDPNQPQHF
TGCGCCAGCAGCGGGACGGGAGATCCCAATCAGCCCCAGCATTTT
>TRBD1|TRBJ2-3|-|TRBV29-1
CSATQGSHVDTQYF
TGCAGCGCAACACAGGGGTCTCATGTTGATACGCAGTATTTT
>TRBD1|TRBJ1-1|-|TRBV29-1
CSVEDRGKGTEAFF
TGCAGCGTTGAGGACAGGGGAAAGGGCACTGAAGCTTTCTTT
>-|TRBJ2-7|-|TRBV13
CASSPTRGGRDYEQYF
TGTGCCAGCAGCCCGACCCGGGGCGGACGAGACTACGAGCAGTACTTC
>-|TRBJ2-7|-|TRBV19
CASSIAQDRIHEQYF
TGTGCCAGTAGTATAGCCCAGGATCGGATCCACGAGCAGTACTTC
>-|TRBJ2-3|-|TRBV7-2
CASSYRMGRGYTDTQYF
TGTGCCAGCAGCTACCGCATGGGGCGGGGATACACAGATACGCAGTATTTT
>-|TRBJ2-3|-|TRBV18
CASSHGTFGTDTQYF
TGTGCCAGCTCACACGGGACCTTCGGCACAGATACGCAGTATTTT
>-|TRBJ1-2|-|TRBV24-1
CATSDEPGRTSYGYTF
TGTGCCACCAGTGATGAACCCGGGAGGACCTCCTATGGCTACACCTTC
>-|TRBJ2-5|-|TRBV5-1
CASSLDSLRETQYF
TGCGCCAGCAGCCTGGACAGCCTCCGGGAGACCCAGTACTTC
>-|TRBJ1-2|-|TRBV18
CASSLNSRGPSGGYYYGYTF
TGTGCCAGCTCATTGAACAGCCGGGGTCCATCCGGCGGCTACTACTATGGCTACACCTTC
>-|TRBJ2-7|-|TRBV7-6
CASSLAADELLPYEQYF
TGTGCCAGCAGCTTAGCCGCGGATGAGTTGTTGCCCTACGAGCAGTACTTC
>-|TRBJ2-2|-|TRBV2
CASSDQAGNTGELFF
TGTGCCAGCAGTGATCAGGCAGGGAACACCGGGGAGCTGTTTTTT
>TRBD1|TRBJ1-6|-|TRBV7-2
CASSLDQWQGANSPLHF
TGTGCCAGCAGCTTAGATCAGTGGCAGGGGGCAAATTCACCCCTCCACTTT
>-|TRBJ2-1|-|TRBV12-3/TRBV12-4
CASTPWNNKGNEQFF
TGTGCCAGCACTCCTTGGAACAATAAGGGCAATGAGCAGTTCTTC
>TRBD1|TRBJ1-2|-|TRBV7-2
CASSSTNTGVGGYTF
TGTGCCAGCAGCTCTACGAACACAGGGGTTGGTGGCTACACCTTC
>-|TRBJ1-2|once|TRBV4-3
CASSQEKTTNYGYTF
TGCGCCAGCAGCCAAGAAAAGACTACAAACTATGGCTACACCTTC
>-|TRBJ2-3|-|TRBV10-3
CAIQGQLTDTQYF
TGTGCCATCCAGGGACAACTCACAGATACGCAGTATTTT
>-|TRBJ1-2|-|TRBV29-1
CSVARGTYGYTF
TGCAGCGTTGCTCGGGGGACCTATGGCTACACCTTC
>-|TRBJ1-1|-|TRBV29-1
CSVPTGNTEAFF
TGCAGCGTGCCGACTGGGAACACTGAAGCTTTCTTT
>-|TRBJ1-1|-|TRBV20-1
CSARVNSRTEAFF
TGCAGTGCTAGAGTGAACAGCCGGACTGAAGCTTTCTTT
>TRBD1|TRBJ1-1|-|TRBV11-2
CASSLGLVGAGGMNTEAFF
TGTGCCAGCAGCTTAGGATTGGTCGGGGCAGGGGGAATGAACACTGAAGCTTTCTTT
>TRBD2|TRBJ2-2|-|TRBV29-1
CSVVVAGVGTGELFF
TGCAGCGTTGTCGTAGCGGGAGTCGGCACCGGGGAGCTGTTTTTT
>-|TRBJ2-7|-|TRBV13
CASRLETEQYF
TGTGCCAGCAGACTGGAGACCGAGCAGTACTTC
>TRBD1|TRBJ2-1|-|TRBV11-2
CASSLSPGQGLGQFF
TGTGCCAGCAGCTTAAGCCCCGGACAGGGTCTGGGGCAGTTCTTC
>-|TRBJ1-2|-|TRBV20-1
CSAGSKGGYTF
TGCAGTGCAGGTTCAAAAGGGGGCTACACCTTC
>TRBD1|TRBJ2-1|-|TRBV15
CATSRVGTGGFSEQFF
TGTGCCACCAGCAGAGTGGGGACAGGGGGTTTCAGTGAGCAGTTCTTC
>-|TRBJ1-6|-|TRBV3-1
CASSQFGTPLHF
TGTGCCAGCAGCCAATTCGGAACACCCCTCCACTTT
>TRBD2|TRBJ2-1|-|TRBV20-1
CSALGLAGGPGEQFF
TGCAGTGCGCTAGGGCTAGCGGGAGGGCCTGGTGAGCAGTTCTTC
>-|TRBJ2-7|-|TRBV19
CASRGTGIYEQYF
TGTGCCAGTAGGGGAACAGGGATCTACGAGCAGTACTTC
>-|TRBJ1-1|-|TRBV15
CATSRRPQGLNTEAFF
TGTGCCACCAGCAGAAGACCGCAGGGACTGAACACTGAAGCTTTCTTT